This T cell receptor (beta chain) was observed in a study of blood T cell repertoires in COVID-19. CDR1 is MNHEY, CDR2 SMNVEV, per germline (reference sequence). J lost 2 bases, V lost 6 bases, and 4 bases had no gene match. The CDR3 is 15 amino acids. Individuals aged roughly 18 to 95 years were recruited from roughly 22 US areas. Clones were sequenced by immunoSEQ multiplex PCR, and TCRdb holds only the in-frame ones, with some missing. This sample has about 400,000 clones, with 70% to 90% found just once. The clonotype comes from a woman in her forties with acute COVID-19. Sequenced material: PBMCs or T cells enriched from blood (not recorded which). The chain uses TRBV27 and TRBJ1-3; 10 nucleotides match TRBD1. CDR3 DNA: TGTGCCAGCAGGGCCGGGACAGGGGCTGGAAACACCATATATTTT. As protein: CASRAGTGAGNTIYF.